These 22 T cell receptor beta chains originate from one sample sequenced in a study of T cells in Graves' hyperthyroidism and ophthalmopathy. Amplified TCR beta CDR3 regions came from RNA transcripts. HTBI primers were the set used in a first-round RT-PCR of the TCR CDR3. TCRdb fed the multiplex PCR reads into MiXCR, producing one record per CDR3 protein. The sample lists about 400,000 distinct CDR3 sequences; 15% to 17% were seen once. The sample comprised blood. These receptors all come from a woman aged 18-29 years with Graves' hyperthyroidism.

The chain employs TRBV5-5 and TRBJ2-2, with a weak D call TRBD1 (5 bases). CDR3 length: 16 residues. CDR1 is SGHKS and CDR2 is YYEKEE in the germline V gene (reference sequence). Trimming removed 5 bases at V and 2 bases at J, with 16 bases between. CDR3 protein: CASRSTGRVNTGELFF. CDR3 coding DNA: TGTGCCAGCAGGTCCACGGGCAGGGTTAACACCGGGGAGCTGTTTTTT.

The table lists this clonotype with a count of one. The chain has TRBV11-2 and TRBJ1-1; D not resolved. The CDR3 has 15 amino acids. CDR1 is SGHAT and CDR2 is FQNNGV in the germline V gene. V was shortened by 5 bases and J by 0 bases, with 13 bases between the two germline ends. CDR3 nucleotide sequence: TGTGCCAGCAGCCCCCGGGTAGACCTGAACACTGAAGCTTTCTTT. The encoded protein is CASSPRVDLNTEAFF.

About this clonotype itself: The germline gene is not matched at one end of the junction; a read error may be the cause. The chain employs TRBV28 and TRBJ1-2, with D uncertain. The CDR3 spans 13 residues. Germline-derived CDR1 and CDR2 are MDHEN and SYDVKM. The CDR3 DNA follows: TGTGCCAACAGTTTTCGGAGAGGTTACGGCTACACCTTC. It translates to CANSFRRGYGYTF.

This clonotype was picked up a small number of times. The chain links TRBV4-1 to TRBJ2-7; D gene uncertain. The CDR3 spans 13 residues. V lost 3 bases, J lost 3 bases, and 9 bases lay in between. Germline CDR1 MGHRA, CDR2 YSYEKL. In DNA, the CDR3 is TGCGCCAGCAGCCACCCCGACGGCTACGAGCAGTACTTC. Its protein product is CASSHPDGYEQYF.

This clonotype has ten or more counts. The V call is TRBV11-3, the J call TRBJ1-1; weak D call: TRBD1 (5 bases). In germline, CDR1 is SGHNT, CDR2 YENEEA. V lost 5 bases to trimming and J lost 11 bases, with 15 bases between them. CDR3 length: 12 residues. CDR3 loop: CASSPGRVVAFF. As DNA, the CDR3 is TGTGCCAGCAGCCCCGGCAGGGTGGTGGCTTTCTTT.

There are many counts of this clonotype. The genes are TRBV18 and TRBJ2-1; D uncertain. Germline-derived CDR1 and CDR2 are KGHSH and LQKENI. The CDR3 length is 13 residues. With 3 bases removed from V and 8 bases from J, the gap between germline ends came to 11 bases. CDR3 bases: TGTGCCAGCTCACCGACTCACCTCGATGAGCAGTTCTTC. It encodes CASSPTHLDEQFF. Drawing the rest from reference TRBV18 and TRBJ2-1, the complete variable domain is NAGVMQNPRHLVRRRGQEARLRCSPMKGHSHVYWYRQLPEEGLKFMVYLQKENIIDESGMPKERFSAEFPKEGPSILRIQQVVRGDSAAYFCASSPTHLDEQFFGPGTRLTVL.

In this sample, this clonotype turned up a few times. The genes are TRBV29-1 and TRBJ2-3; 9 nucleotides line up with TRBD1. J was trimmed by 6 bases and V by 3 bases; bases with no gene match: 10. Germline loops: CDR1 SQVTM, CDR2 ANQGSEA. The CDR3 length is 15 residues. The CDR3 region has the DNA TGCAGCGTTGACAACAGAGACAGGGGGGCCGATACGCAGTATTTT. This translates into CSVDNRDRGADTQYF.

This clonotype was counted ten times or more. The chain combines TRBV6-5 with TRBJ2-7; 14 positions match TRBD2. The germline gives CDR1 MNHEY, CDR2 SVGAGI. The CDR3 has 21 amino acids. V trimming: 0 bases; J trimming: 2 bases; junction bases outside the gene matches: 15. DNA for the CDR3: TGTGCCAGCAGTTACTCCCCTAACCGGACTAGCGGGAGGCTCCCTACCTACGAGCAGTACTTC. Translating gives CASSYSPNRTSGRLPTYEQYF.

This clonotype was picked up a small number of times. J is TRBJ1-1 and V is TRBV5-6, with 7 bases that match TRBD1. Germline CDR1 SGHDT, CDR2 YYEEEE. CDR3 length equals 14 residues. The J segment lost 6 bases and the V segment lost 5 bases, leaving 10 bases of the junction unmatched. The CDR3 is CASRDYRGFAEAFF. The CDR3 DNA reads as TGTGCCAGCAGGGATTACAGGGGTTTCGCTGAAGCTTTCTTT.

A few counts support this clonotype. The V call is TRBV9, the J call TRBJ2-1, with 8 nucleotides matching TRBD2. Germline loops: CDR1 SGDLS, CDR2 YYNGEE. Germline trimming cut 5 bases from V and 6 bases from J; bases unmatched to any gene: 7. The CDR3 runs 14 residues. The CDR3 here is CASSSPGGFNEQFF. The DNA for the CDR3 is TGTGCCAGCAGTTCCCCGGGGGGGTTCAATGAGCAGTTCTTC.

This clonotype was observed a single time. The J gene is TRBJ1-3, the V gene TRBV7-6; a possible D gene is TRBD1 (5 bases). The V end lost 3 bases, the J end lost 0 bases, and 9 bases lay between the germline ends. This CDR3 comprises 15 residues. Germline assignment: CDR1 SGHVS and CDR2 FNYEAQ. In DNA, the CDR3 is TGTGCCAGCAGCTTTAATGGGGCCTCTGGAAACACCATATATTTT. This gives the protein CASSFNGASGNTIYF.

This clonotype was seen repeatedly, ten times or more. This chain connects TRBV20-1 to TRBJ2-7, with TRBD1 matching over 7 bases. Losses at the gene ends were 3 bases for V and 2 bases for J; bases not matched to a gene: 4. The CDR3 has 13 residues. Germline assignment: CDR1 DFQATT and CDR2 SNEGSKA (reference sequence). The CDR3 sequence: CSASKDRPYEQYF. The CDR3 DNA reads TGCAGTGCTAGCAAGGACAGGCCCTACGAGCAGTACTTC.

Ten or more counts support this clonotype. The chain carries TRBV5-1 and TRBJ2-7; D remains unclear. CDR1 is SGHRS, CDR2 YFSETQ, per germline. V shed 4 bases and J shed 6 bases, with 11 bases lying between them. CDR3 length: 12 amino acids. This CDR3 is CASSPDTVEQYF. In DNA form, the CDR3 reads TGCGCCAGCAGCCCTGACACTGTCGAGCAGTACTTC.

This chain connects TRBV20-1 to TRBJ2-7, with 12 bases that match TRBD2. With 0 bases clipped from V and 5 bases from J, the junction kept 5 bases outside the gene matches. Germline CDR1 DFQATT, CDR2 SNEGSKA (reference sequence). The CDR3 runs 15 residues. This CDR3 is CSARDPGLAGNEQYF. CDR3 DNA sequence: TGCAGTGCTAGAGACCCGGGACTAGCGGGTAACGAGCAGTACTTC.

The chain has TRBV7-9 and TRBJ2-3; D remains unclear. Trimming cost V 5 bases and J 7 bases, with 7 bases left between them. The CDR3 spans 11 residues. Germline lookup yields CDR1 SEHNR and CDR2 FQNEAQ (reference sequence). CDR3 amino acids: CASSLTHTQYF. The CDR3 DNA sequence: TGTGCCAGCAGCCTAACCCATACGCAGTATTTT.

This clonotype was seen repeatedly, ten times or more. This CDR3 reads CASSPRGKDYGYTF. The DNA for the CDR3 is TGTGCCAGCTCACCAAGGGGAAAGGACTATGGCTACACCTTC. The rearrangement uses TRBV18 and TRBJ1-2, with D possibly TRBD1 on 5 matching bases. Trimming took off 2 bases at V and 3 bases at J, with 10 bases between the two ends. This CDR3 spans 14 amino acids. Germline V gene sequence: CDR1 KGHSH, CDR2 LQKENI.

This clonotype came up many times. The gene calls are TRBV27 and TRBJ1-2; TRBD1 might be the D (5 bases). This CDR3 spans 14 amino acids. CDR1 is MNHEY, CDR2 SMNVEV, per germline (reference sequence). V lost 0 bases to trimming and J lost 4 bases, with 9 bases between them. Here the CDR3 DNA reads TGTGCCAGCAGTTTATCTCAGGGCGGCTATGGCTACACCTTC. This translates into CASSLSQGGYGYTF.

This clonotype appeared many times. The V call is TRBV15, the J call TRBJ2-1, with TRBD2 matching 11 bases. This CDR3 comprises 16 residues. Trimming removed 1 base from V and 2 bases from J; junction bases left unmatched: 1. CDR1 is LNHNV and CDR2 is YYDKDF in the germline V gene (reference sequence). The CDR3 bases are TGTGCCACCAGCAGAGGACTAGCGGGGCCCTACAATGAGCAGTTCTTC. Translating gives CATSRGLAGPYNEQFF.

This clonotype was found a few times. J is TRBJ1-4 and V is TRBV15; D remains ambiguous. Germline V CDR1 and CDR2: LNHNV, YYDKDF (reference sequence). CDR3 size: 14 residues. The ends were cut back, 1 base at V and 8 bases at J, with 11 bases in the middle. CDR3 bases: TGTGCCACCAGCAGAGCGGCCGCGGGAGAAAAACTGTTTTTT. Translated: CATSRAAAGEKLFF.

This clonotype was counted a few times. The J gene is TRBJ2-3, the V gene TRBV9, with 8 bases identical to TRBD2. V lost 5 bases to trimming and J lost 6 bases; unmatched junction nucleotides: 5. In germline, CDR1 is SGDLS, CDR2 YYNGEE. The CDR3 has 13 residues. As DNA, the CDR3 is TGTGCCAGCAGTCAAGGGACTAGTGATACGCAGTATTTT. Amino acid sequence: CASSQGTSDTQYF.

This clonotype occurred many times. This sequence joins TRBV6-2 or TRBV6-3 and TRBJ2-1; weak D call: TRBD2 (7 bases). The CDR3 runs 17 residues. The germline V gene has CDR1 MNHEY and CDR2 SVGEGT. Between the trimmed V and J ends, which lost 0 bases and 3 bases, there was a span of 15 bases. The CDR3 nucleotides read TGTGCCAGCAGTTACTCGAGTGCGGGGGCTCTCTACAATGAGCAGTTCTTC. Translation gives CASSYSSAGALYNEQFF.

CDR3 in amino acids: CATSDPAGGPDTQYF. Written as DNA, the CDR3 is TGTGCCACCAGTGATCCAGCGGGAGGGCCAGATACGCAGTATTTT. This chain connects TRBV24-1 to TRBJ2-3; TRBD2 matches 10 bases. Germline V gives CDR1 KGHDR, CDR2 SFDVKD. Trimming took 3 bases from V and 4 from J; bases not matched to a gene: 3. The CDR3 extends over 15 amino acids.